The 20 T cell receptor beta chains reported below all come from one sample, sequenced in a study of shared clonotypes between healthy human individuals. Libraries were prepared by immunoSEQ multiplex PCR; TCRdb keeps only in-frame clonotypes and omits some of them. The sample has about 650,000 clones, roughly 96% seen once; the top ten hold roughly 0.1%. Naive-designated CD8 cells lacked CD45RO, were positively enriched for CCR7, and omitted terminally differentiated effector memory CD45RA+ cells. Source material: naive CD8+ T cells sorted from blood. The source of these receptors is a woman in her 30s in good health.

This chain uses TRBV7-8 with TRBJ2-1; D gene unclear. The CDR3 runs to 14 residues. The germline V and J ends were trimmed by 2 bases and 2 bases, with 7 bases remaining between them. Per the germline V gene, CDR1 is SGHVS and CDR2 is FQNEAQ. CDR3 DNA: TGTGCCAGCAGCTTACAGGAGACCTACAATGAGCAGTTCTTC. It yields the protein CASSLQETYNEQFF.

The table lists this clone with a count of one. The chain has TRBV19 and TRBJ2-7; D may be TRBD2 (6 bases). This CDR3 contains 15 residues. The V end lost 7 bases, the J end lost 5 bases, and 21 bases lay between the germline ends. Germline lookup yields CDR1 LNHDA and CDR2 SQIVND (reference sequence). The CDR3 bases are TGTGCCAGTACCGATGGACCCAGAGGCGGGGACGAGCAGTACTTC. It codes for CASTDGPRGGDEQYF.

A single count supports this clone. V and J are TRBV5-1 and TRBJ2-7; D not certain. Trimming took 0 bases from V and 4 from J, leaving 8 bases between them. The CDR3 covers 13 residues. Germline CDR1 and CDR2: SGHRS and YFSETQ. CDR3 nucleotides: TGCGCCAGCAGCTTGGATGTCGGTTACGAGCAGTACTTC. This encodes CASSLDVGYEQYF.

This clone turned up a few times. The J gene is TRBJ2-5, the V gene TRBV5-6; D unresolved. The CDR3 contains 11 residues. Germline V gene lookup returns CDR1 SGHDT and CDR2 YYEEEE. The V end lost 0 bases, the J end lost 5 bases, and 2 bases lay between the germline ends. The CDR3 here is CASSLAETQYF. Here the CDR3 DNA reads TGTGCCAGCAGCTTGGCGGAGACCCAGTACTTC.

The chain links TRBV27 to TRBJ1-4; 8 nucleotides line up with TRBD1. CDR1 is MNHEY, CDR2 SMNVEV, per germline (reference sequence). V gave up 5 bases and J gave up 4 bases; unmatched junction bases: 3. CDR3 length: 14 residues. CDR3 sequence (DNA): TGTGCCAGCAGTCGGACAGGGCATAATGAAAAACTGTTTTTT. It specifies CASSRTGHNEKLFF.

This chain joins TRBV13 and TRBJ2-5; D is perhaps TRBD1 or TRBD2 (6 bases each). Germline assignment: CDR1 PRHDT and CDR2 FYEKMQ (reference sequence). V was clipped by 5 bases and J by 5 bases, with 15 bases between them. The CDR3 has 14 residues. CDR3 residues: CASSQTGGGETQYF. CDR3 bases: TGTGCCAGCAGCCAAACAGGAGGGGGGGAGACCCAGTACTTC. The full variable domain, in which reference TRBV13 and TRBJ2-5 provide the parts outside the CDR3, is AAGVIQSPRHLIKEKRETATLKCYPIPRHDTVYWYQQGPGQDPQFLISFYEKMQSDKGSIPDRFSAQQFSDYHSELNMSSLELGDSALYFCASSQTGGGETQYFGPGTRLLVL.

The J gene is TRBJ1-5, the V gene TRBV28; possibly TRBD1 for D (6 bases). This CDR3 region has 16 residues. CDR1 is MDHEN, CDR2 SYDVKM, per germline. V shed 5 bases and J shed 0 bases, with 14 bases lying between them. The CDR3 spells CASSHLRTDSNQPQHF. CDR3 sequence (DNA): TGTGCCAGCAGTCACCTTCGGACAGATAGCAATCAGCCCCAGCATTTT.

The chain combines TRBV19 with TRBJ2-2, with 7 bases lining up with TRBD2. The length of the CDR3 is 17 residues. Looked up from germline, CDR1 is LNHDA and CDR2 is SQIVND (reference sequence). After removal of 0 bases from V and 7 bases from J, the junction contained 11 bases not matched to a gene. CDR3 sequence reads: CASSIELAGVWSGELFF. The CDR3 DNA reads TGTGCCAGTAGTATAGAGTTGGCGGGAGTTTGGAGCGGGGAGCTGTTTTTT.

This chain links TRBV15 with TRBJ1-5, with 9 bases that match TRBD1. The CDR3 loop spans 15 amino acids. J was trimmed by 1 base and V by 4 bases; bases with no gene match: 2. Germline V gives CDR1 LNHNV, CDR2 YYDKDF (reference sequence). The CDR3 loop is CATSIDRGSNQPQHF. The CDR3 nucleotides are TGTGCCACCAGCATCGACAGGGGGAGCAATCAGCCCCAGCATTTT.

The chain has TRBV27 and TRBJ2-3; 12 bases match TRBD2. In germline, CDR1 is MNHEY, CDR2 SMNVEV (reference sequence). The CDR3 is 16 amino acids. The V gene end was trimmed by 2 bases and the J gene end by 5 bases; junction bases not matched to a gene: 5. The CDR3 DNA is TGTGCCAGCAGTTTAGTCCTAGCGGGAGGGATAGATACGCAGTATTTT. This gives the protein CASSLVLAGGIDTQYF.

This clone was counted a few times. At the DNA level, this CDR3 is encoded by other sequences in the same sample as well. The chain has TRBV19 and TRBJ1-5; 9 bases match TRBD1. The CDR3 runs 14 residues. Germline V CDR1 and CDR2: LNHDA, SQIVND (reference sequence). Trimming took 6 bases from V and 5 from J; bases not matched to a gene: 5. The CDR3 protein is CASSPGQGYQPQHF. The DNA of the CDR3 is TGTGCCAGTAGCCCGGGACAGGGATATCAGCCCCAGCATTTT.

The chain couples TRBV5-8 to TRBJ1-1, with 8 bases lining up with TRBD1. Germline CDR1 and CDR2: SGHTS and YDEGEE. CDR3 length equals 14 residues. V dropped 0 bases and J dropped 6; count of bases not matched to a gene: 4. CDR3 in amino acids: CASSLGQGASEAFF. In DNA form, the CDR3 reads TGTGCCAGCAGCTTGGGGCAGGGGGCGTCTGAAGCTTTCTTT.

V usage is TRBV6-5 and J usage is TRBJ1-1; 8 nucleotides line up with TRBD1. CDR3 size: 15 residues. Looked up from germline, CDR1 is MNHEY and CDR2 is SVGAGI. Trimming removed 5 bases from V and 11 bases from J; junction bases left unmatched: 16. CDR3 loop: CASSAGQGTSVRAFF. CDR3 sequence (DNA): TGTGCCAGCAGTGCCGGACAGGGAACATCAGTAAGGGCTTTCTTT.

A note on this clone: The sample has other DNA sequences that encode this CDR3 too. The chain couples TRBV9 to TRBJ2-2; no reliable D call. CDR3 size: 14 residues. The germline CDR1 and CDR2 sequences are SGDLS and YYNGEE. The germline V and J ends were trimmed by 0 bases and 5 bases, with 8 bases remaining between them. CDR3 in amino acids: CASSVVSGTGELFF. In nucleotides, the CDR3 is TGTGCCAGCAGCGTAGTTTCCGGTACCGGGGAGCTGTTTTTT.

The gene calls are TRBV29-1 and TRBJ2-2; no definite D call. This CDR3 is built from 17 residues. Trimming shortened V by 0 bases and J by 1 base, and 15 bases separated the two germline ends. The germline gives CDR1 SQVTM, CDR2 ANQGSEA. The CDR3 loop is CSVEDPLSGRNTGELFF. CDR3 DNA: TGCAGCGTTGAAGATCCATTGTCAGGTCGGAACACCGGGGAGCTGTTTTTT.

The rearrangement joins TRBV21-1 to TRBJ2-7; TRBD2, as called in the table, went unchecked against the DNA. TRBV21-1 is listed as a pseudogene. The CDR3 totals 18 residues. CDR3: CASSKASEREGLKNEQYF. CDR3 coding DNA: TGTGCCAGCAGCAAAGCTTCGGAGCGGGAGGGTTTAAAGAACGAGCAGTACTTC.

The chain couples TRBV6-6 to TRBJ2-5; D remains unclear. The CDR3 length is 15 residues. The germline V and J ends were trimmed by 1 base and 5 bases, with 14 bases remaining between them. Germline CDR1 MNHNY, CDR2 SVGAGI (reference sequence). The CDR3, as DNA: TGTGCCAGCAGTTACTTGCCGGGTCCCCGGGAGACCCAGTACTTC. Its protein is CASSYLPGPRETQYF.

The chain links TRBV5-4 to TRBJ2-7; D gene unclear. The germline V gene encodes CDR1 SGHNT and CDR2 YYREEE (reference sequence). Trimming stripped 4 bases from V and 1 base from J, with 15 bases between. The CDR3 has 15 amino acids. The CDR3 protein is CASSVTSDMSYEQYF. The CDR3 region has the DNA TGTGCCAGCAGCGTGACATCAGATATGTCCTACGAGCAGTACTTC. Full variable domain (remainder filled in from reference TRBV5-4 and TRBJ2-7): ETGVTQSPTHLIKTRGQQVTLRCSSQSGHNTVSWYQQALGQGPQFIFQYYREEENGRGNFPPRFSGLQFPNYSSELNVNALELDDSALYLCASSVTSDMSYEQYFGPGTRLTVT.

The chain uses TRBV7-9 and TRBJ1-3; D uncertain. The CDR3 loop spans 15 amino acids. Germline V gene data show CDR1 as SEHNR and CDR2 as FQNEAQ (reference sequence). V was clipped by 6 bases and J by 2 bases, with 14 bases between them. This chain's CDR3 is CASRGDWSAGNTIYF. CDR3 DNA: TGTGCCAGCAGGGGAGATTGGTCAGCTGGAAACACCATATATTTT.

This chain joins TRBV11-2 and TRBJ2-7, with D perhaps TRBD2 (6 bases). The length of the CDR3 is 15 residues. Germline loops: CDR1 SGHAT, CDR2 FQNNGV. V dropped 5 bases and J dropped 2 bases, with 16 bases sitting between them. In DNA form, the CDR3 reads TGTGCCAGCAGCCAATCGGGACTGCCGACCTACGAGCAGTACTTC. Its translation is CASSQSGLPTYEQYF.